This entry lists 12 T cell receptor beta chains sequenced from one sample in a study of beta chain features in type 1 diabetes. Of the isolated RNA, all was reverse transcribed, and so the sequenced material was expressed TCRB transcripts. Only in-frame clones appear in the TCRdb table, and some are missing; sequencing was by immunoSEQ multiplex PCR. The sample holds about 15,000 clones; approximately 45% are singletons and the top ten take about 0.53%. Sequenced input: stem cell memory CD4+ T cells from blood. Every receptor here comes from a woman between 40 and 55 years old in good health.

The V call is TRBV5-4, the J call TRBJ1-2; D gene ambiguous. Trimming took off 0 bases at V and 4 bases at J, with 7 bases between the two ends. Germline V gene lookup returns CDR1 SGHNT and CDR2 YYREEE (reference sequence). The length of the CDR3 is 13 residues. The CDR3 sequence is CASSLAQAYGYTF. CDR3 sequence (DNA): TGTGCCAGCAGCTTGGCCCAGGCCTATGGCTACACCTTC.

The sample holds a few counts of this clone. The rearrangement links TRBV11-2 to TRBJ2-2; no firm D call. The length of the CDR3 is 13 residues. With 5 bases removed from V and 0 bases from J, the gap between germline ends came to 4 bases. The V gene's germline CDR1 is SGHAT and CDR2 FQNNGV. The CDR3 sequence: CASSTTNTGELFF. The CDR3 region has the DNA TGTGCCAGCAGCACTACGAACACCGGGGAGCTGTTTTTT.

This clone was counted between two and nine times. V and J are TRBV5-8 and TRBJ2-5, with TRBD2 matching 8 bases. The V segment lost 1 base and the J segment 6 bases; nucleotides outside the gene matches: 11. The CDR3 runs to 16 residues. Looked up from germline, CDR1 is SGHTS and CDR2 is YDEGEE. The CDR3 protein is CASSLSGGGSKQTQYF. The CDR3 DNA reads TGTGCCAGCAGCTTGTCGGGGGGGGGTTCCAAACAGACCCAGTACTTC.

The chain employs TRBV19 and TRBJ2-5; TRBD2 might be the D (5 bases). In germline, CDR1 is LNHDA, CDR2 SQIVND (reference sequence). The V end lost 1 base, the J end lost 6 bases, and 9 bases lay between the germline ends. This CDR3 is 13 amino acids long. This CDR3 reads CASSIGLLKTQYF. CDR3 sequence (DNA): TGTGCCAGTAGTATAGGACTATTGAAGACCCAGTACTTC.

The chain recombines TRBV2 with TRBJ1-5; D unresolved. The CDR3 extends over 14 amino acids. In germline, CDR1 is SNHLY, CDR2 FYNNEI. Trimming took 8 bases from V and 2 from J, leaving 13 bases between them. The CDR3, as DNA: TGTGCCAGCTCCGGAGTTATAGGCAATCAGCCCCAGCATTTT. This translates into CASSGVIGNQPQHF.

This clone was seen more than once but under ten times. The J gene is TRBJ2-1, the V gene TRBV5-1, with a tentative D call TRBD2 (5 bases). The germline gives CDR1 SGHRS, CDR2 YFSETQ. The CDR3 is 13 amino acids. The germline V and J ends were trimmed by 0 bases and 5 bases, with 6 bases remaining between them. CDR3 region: CASSLALDNEQFF. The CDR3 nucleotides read TGCGCCAGCAGCTTGGCACTAGACAATGAGCAGTTCTTC.

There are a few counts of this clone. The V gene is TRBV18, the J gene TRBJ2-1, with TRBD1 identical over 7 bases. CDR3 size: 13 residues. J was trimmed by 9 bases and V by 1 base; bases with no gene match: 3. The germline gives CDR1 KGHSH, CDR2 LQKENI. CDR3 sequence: CASSPQGASEQFF. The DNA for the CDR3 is TGTGCCAGCTCACCACAGGGGGCGAGTGAGCAGTTCTTC.

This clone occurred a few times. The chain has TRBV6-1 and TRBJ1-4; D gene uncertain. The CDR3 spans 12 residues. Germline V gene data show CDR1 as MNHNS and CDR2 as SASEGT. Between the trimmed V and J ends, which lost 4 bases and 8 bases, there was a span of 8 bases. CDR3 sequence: CASSAVSEKLFF. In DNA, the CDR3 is TGTGCCAGCAGTGCGGTCTCCGAAAAACTGTTTTTT.

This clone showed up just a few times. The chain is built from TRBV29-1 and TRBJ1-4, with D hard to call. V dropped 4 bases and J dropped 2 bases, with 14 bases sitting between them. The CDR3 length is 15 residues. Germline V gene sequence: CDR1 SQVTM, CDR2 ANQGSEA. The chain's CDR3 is CSVGSQGGTNEKLFF. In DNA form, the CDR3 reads TGCAGCGTTGGGTCCCAAGGAGGGACTAATGAAAAACTGTTTTTT.

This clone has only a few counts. DNA for the CDR3: TGCGCCAGCAGTCAATATCTTTACAGGGAAAATGAGCAGTTCTTC. It specifies CASSQYLYRENEQFF. This sequence joins TRBV23-1 and TRBJ2-1; D possibly corresponds to TRBD1 (6 bases). TRBV23-1 is an open reading frame, and its role is uncertain. The CDR3 is 15 amino acids. Trimming cost V 1 base and J 7 bases, with 14 bases left between them.

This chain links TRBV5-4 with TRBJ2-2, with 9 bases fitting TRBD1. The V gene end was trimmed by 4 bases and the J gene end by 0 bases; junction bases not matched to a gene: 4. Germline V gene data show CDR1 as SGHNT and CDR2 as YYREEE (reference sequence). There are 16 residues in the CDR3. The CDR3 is CASSPRTGANTGELFF. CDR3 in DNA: TGTGCCAGCAGCCCACGGACAGGGGCGAACACCGGGGAGCTGTTTTTT.

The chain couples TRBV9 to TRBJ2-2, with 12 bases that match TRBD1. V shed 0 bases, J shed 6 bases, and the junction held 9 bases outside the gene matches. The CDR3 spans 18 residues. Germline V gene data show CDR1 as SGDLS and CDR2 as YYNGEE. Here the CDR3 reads CASSVGGQGASVAGELFF. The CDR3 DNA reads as TGTGCCAGCAGCGTAGGGGGACAGGGGGCTTCCGTCGCCGGGGAGCTGTTTTTT.